This TCR beta chain comes out of a study of regulatory T cells in long-lasting Graves disease (dated by TCRdb to the early 2020s). Concerning the study at large: Newly diagnosed Graves' disease patients had taken antithyroid drugs for less than 3 months. Persistent Graves' disease patients were compared with newly diagnosed Graves' disease patients by peripheral blood TCR sequencing and RNA sequencing. The study was registered as a clinical trial and conducted in China. TCR sequencing covered roughly 13 persistent and approximately 20 newly diagnosed Graves' disease patients, 33 samples in total.

Study-wide findings and limitations: Persistent patients shared more public clonotypes among themselves (approximately 2,500) than newly diagnosed patients did (approximately 970). As a limitation, the authors acknowledged that the small sample size may reduce accuracy. Persistent disease showed preferential use of TRBV28, TRBJ1-2 and TRBJ2-5, whereas newly diagnosed disease favored TRBV20-1 and TRBJ2-1. Only the TCR beta chain was sequenced and analyzed. Lower TCR Shannon entropy and fewer highly expanded clones were observed in persistent Graves' disease patients than in newly diagnosed patients, which suggested clonal expansion. Because the primary lesion, thyroid tissue, could not be accessed, the study looked at peripheral blood alone.

The table lists this clonotype with many counts. What this receptor recognizes is not known. Base-call qualities are not available, and no considerably larger clone is one nucleotide away. The time point label for this specimen denotes: newly diagnosed GD, antithyroid drugs for less than 3 months. For both TCR sequencing and RNA sequencing, RNA was extracted from PBMCs using TRIzol. The diagnosis of Graves' disease was made according to American Thyroid Association guidelines. Recruitment of patients was carried out at an endocrinology department in Xi'an, China. From each patient, nine milliliters of peripheral blood was collected into an EDTA anticoagulant tube. PBMCs were isolated by Ficoll Paque Plus density gradient separation without further T cell sorting. RNA quality was checked with an Agilent 2100 Bioanalyzer and agarose gel, and concentration with a NanoDrop 2000. The CDR3 numbers 15 residues from cysteine through phenylalanine. Only CDR3 DNA is held: 45 bases, read in frame from base 1. Based on the germline V gene, the CDR1 and CDR2 sequences are MNHEY and SVGEGT. Trimming costs V 2 bases and J 2 bases, and their ends lie 13 bases apart.

Preparation of the library involved multiplex PCR. Sequencing was performed on an Illumina HiSeq 4000. TCR beta libraries were built with iRepertoire HTBI primers and Arm-PCR amplification of CDR3 regions. Before sequencing, the PCR products underwent gel purification. Per the original workflow: Across samples, about 64 TRBV and 13 to 15 TRBJ segments were identified and used for gene usage analysis of CDR3 amino acid clonotypes. Filtered high-quality paired reads were merged into contigs using COPE and FqMerger. Contigs were aligned with BLAST to IMGT TRBV, TRBD and TRBJ reference genes, and CDR3 was defined per IMGT. Any clonotype with a frequency above 0.1% was classified as a highly expanded clone. Repertoire diversity was measured by Shannon entropy, and V-J evenness by the Gini coefficient. A clonotype was considered public if more than one individual shared it. The raw public data were reprocessed by TCRdb itself: fastp quality trimming at Q25, MiXCR clonotype calling, in-frame beta chains only. CDR3 protein sequences are deduplicated, and each keeps its most common genes and DNA. These V and J calls derive from TCRdb rather than the authors' analysis. Across this sample there are 400,000 to 500,000 distinct CDR3 sequences, with about a sixth seen only once. About 10% of the sample rests with the top ten.

These data also featured in a second study, about T cells in Graves' hyperthyroidism and ophthalmopathy. The second paper states: Stable Graves' hyperthyroidism was defined as the absence of progression to ophthalmopathy over 18 months of follow-up. The hyperthyroidism patients were between 18 and 65 years old and newly diagnosed, with a disease duration of less than 2 months. Any patient with an uncontrolled infection, another autoimmune disease, pregnancy or lactation was excluded. Diagnoses relied on clinical symptoms, serum thyroxine and TRAb, thyroid ultrasound and orbital computed tomography. A first-round RT-PCR of the TCR CDR3 used the HTBI primer set with the Qiagen OneStep RT-PCR kit. Blood samples also contained most of the expanded thyroid clonotypes (frequency above 0.001), which suggests that blood repertoires may reflect thyroid immune responses. Ophthalmopathy was separated from stable hyperthyroidism by a 13 V-J signature model, with approximately 89% sensitivity and approximately 81% specificity obtained in cross-validation and 80%/75% obtained in testing. In validation, the model predicted progression to ophthalmopathy a median of 6.5 months before onset, with 65% to 71% sensitivity and roughly 72% specificity. To identify distinguishing TCR V-J signatures, a discovery cohort of around 98 patients was used, comprising under 45 with Graves' ophthalmopathy and roughly 60 with stable Graves' hyperthyroidism. Whether ophthalmopathy could be predicted prospectively was tested in an independent validation cohort made up of 18 to 20 hyperthyroidism patients plus 17 patients who later progressed to ophthalmopathy. For training and testing, the 80 to 100 patients in the discovery cohort were randomly divided in a 7:3 ratio. In about 6 Graves' hyperthyroidism patients, the study also compared T-cell repertoires from thyroid tissue with T-cell repertoires from blood. After sampling, hyperthyroidism patients received methimazole starting at 30 mg daily, and ophthalmopathy patients received high-dose intravenous methylprednisolone. Libraries were constructed in a second round of multiplex PCR, after which size selection and purification were carried out. Paired-end sequencing of the libraries was performed with 100 bp reads on an Illumina HiSeq2000. SOAPnuke was used to process the raw data, throwing out any read that contained adapters or uncalled bases, had a mean Phred below 15, or lacked an exact constant-primer or identifier match. High-quality paired reads were merged with COPE v1.2.5, and unique nucleotide sequences were defined as clonotypes. MiTCR v1.1 was used to align clonotypes to the IMGT TRBV, TRBD and TRBJ reference segments. The analysis included only V-J combinations with a frequency above 0.0001, which together covered approximately 99% of the repertoires. A TCS score was defined as the ratio of F50 (clonal expansion) to E x V (chaos), with BLOSUM62-based TCRdist applied between CDR3 peptides within each V-J. Welch's t-statistics and random forest reduced 450 to 600 V-J features to about 13, which were used in a naive Bayes classifier (R e1071). No statistical method was used to set the sample size in advance, and investigators knew the group allocation. According to the paper, TCR Vbeta CDR3 sequencing was carried out on some 140 peripheral blood samples, which came from about 45 ophthalmopathy, around 74 hyperthyroidism and about 17 progressor patients.

This chain is built from TRBV6-2 or TRBV6-3 and TRBJ2-7; the D segment could be TRBD2, given 7 matching bases. This sequence was found in a woman aged 25 to 39 with Graves disease. Donor details come from another sample of the same person, matched by shared clones. This material consisted of peripheral blood mononuclear cells (PBMCs), taken at new diagnosis, from a patient treated with antithyroid drugs. The nucleotide sequence reads as follows: TGTGCCAGCAGTTACGGGGGGGCCCTTACCTACGAGCAGTACTTC. This codes for CASSYGGALTYEQYF.